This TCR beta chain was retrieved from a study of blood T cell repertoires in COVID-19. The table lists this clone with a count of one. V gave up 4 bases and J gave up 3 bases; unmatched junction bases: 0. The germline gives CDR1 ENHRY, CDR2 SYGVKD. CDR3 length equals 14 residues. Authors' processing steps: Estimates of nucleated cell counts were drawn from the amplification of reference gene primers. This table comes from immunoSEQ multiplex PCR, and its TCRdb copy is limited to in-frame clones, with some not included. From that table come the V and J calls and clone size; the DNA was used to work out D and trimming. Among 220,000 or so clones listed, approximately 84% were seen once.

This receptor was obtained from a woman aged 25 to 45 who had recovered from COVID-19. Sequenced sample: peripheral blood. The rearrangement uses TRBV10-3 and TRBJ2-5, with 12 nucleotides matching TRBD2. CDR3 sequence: CAISGTSGKETQYF. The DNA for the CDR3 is TGTGCCATCAGTGGGACTAGCGGGAAAGAGACCCAGTACTTC.